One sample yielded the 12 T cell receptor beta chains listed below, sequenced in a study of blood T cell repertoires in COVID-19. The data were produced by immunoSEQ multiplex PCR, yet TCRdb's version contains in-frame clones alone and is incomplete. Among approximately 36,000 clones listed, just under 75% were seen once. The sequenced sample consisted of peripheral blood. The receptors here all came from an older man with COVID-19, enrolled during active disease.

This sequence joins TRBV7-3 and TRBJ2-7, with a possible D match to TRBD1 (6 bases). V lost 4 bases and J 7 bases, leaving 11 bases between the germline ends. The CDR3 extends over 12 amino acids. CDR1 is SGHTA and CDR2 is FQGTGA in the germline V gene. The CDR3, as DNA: TGTGCCAGCAGCTCCCCGGGACATGAGCAGTACTTC. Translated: CASSSPGHEQYF.

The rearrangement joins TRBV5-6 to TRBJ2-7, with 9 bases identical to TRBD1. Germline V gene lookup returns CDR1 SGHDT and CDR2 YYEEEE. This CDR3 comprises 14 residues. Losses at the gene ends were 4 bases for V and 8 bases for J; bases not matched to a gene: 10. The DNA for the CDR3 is TGTGCCAGCAGCCCGGGACAGGGATATCCCCAGCAGTACTTC. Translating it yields CASSPGQGYPQQYF.

CDR3 in DNA: TGTGCCAGCAGTGATAGTAGTGGGGGGCCCCTCCACTTT. Its protein is CASSDSSGGPLHF. The rearrangement joins TRBV6-1 to TRBJ1-6, with D maybe TRBD1 (5 bases). The ends were cut back, 3 bases at V and 13 bases at J, with 13 bases in the middle. The CDR3 spans 13 residues. Germline CDR1 MNHNS, CDR2 SASEGT.

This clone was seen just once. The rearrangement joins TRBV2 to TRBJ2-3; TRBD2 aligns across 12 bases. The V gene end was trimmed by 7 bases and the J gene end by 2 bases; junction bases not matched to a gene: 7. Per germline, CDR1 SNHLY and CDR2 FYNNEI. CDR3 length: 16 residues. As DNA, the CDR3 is TGTGCCAGCAACGGACTAGCGGGGCGTATCACAGATACGCAGTATTTT. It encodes CASNGLAGRITDTQYF.

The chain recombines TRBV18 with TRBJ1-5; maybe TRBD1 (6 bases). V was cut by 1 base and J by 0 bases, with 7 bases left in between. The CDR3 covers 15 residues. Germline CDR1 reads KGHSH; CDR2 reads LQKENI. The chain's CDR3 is CASSPQQGSNQPQHF. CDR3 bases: TGTGCCAGCTCACCACAACAGGGTAGCAATCAGCCCCAGCATTTT.

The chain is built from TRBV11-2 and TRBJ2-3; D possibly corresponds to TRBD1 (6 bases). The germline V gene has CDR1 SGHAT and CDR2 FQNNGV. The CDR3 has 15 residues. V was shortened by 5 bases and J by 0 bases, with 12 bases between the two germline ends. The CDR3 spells CASSERTDSTDTQYF. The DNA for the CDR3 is TGTGCCAGCAGCGAGAGGACAGACAGCACAGATACGCAGTATTTT. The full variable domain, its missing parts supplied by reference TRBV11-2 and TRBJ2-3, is EAGVAQSPRYKIIEKRQSVAFWCNPISGHATLYWYQQILGQGPKLLIQFQNNGVVDDSQLPKDRFSAERLKGVDSTLKIQPAKLEDSAVYLCASSERTDSTDTQYFGPGTRLTVL.

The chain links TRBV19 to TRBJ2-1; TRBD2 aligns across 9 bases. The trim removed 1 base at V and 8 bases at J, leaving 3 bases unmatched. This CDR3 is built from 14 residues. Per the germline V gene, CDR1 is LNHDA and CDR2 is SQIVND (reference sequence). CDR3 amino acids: CASSIASGIYEQFF. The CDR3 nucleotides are TGTGCCAGTAGTATAGCTAGCGGGATCTATGAGCAGTTCTTC.

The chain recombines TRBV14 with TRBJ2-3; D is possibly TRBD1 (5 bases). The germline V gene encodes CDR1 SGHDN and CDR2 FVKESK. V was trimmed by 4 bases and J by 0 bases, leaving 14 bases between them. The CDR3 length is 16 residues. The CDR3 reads CASSLTVHPSTDTQYF. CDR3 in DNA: TGTGCCAGCAGCCTGACAGTCCATCCTAGCACAGATACGCAGTATTTT.

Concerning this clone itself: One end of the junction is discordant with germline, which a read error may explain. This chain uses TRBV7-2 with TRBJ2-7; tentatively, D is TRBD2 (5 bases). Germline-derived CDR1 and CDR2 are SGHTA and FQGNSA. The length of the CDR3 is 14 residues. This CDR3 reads CASSLDRAERRSSF. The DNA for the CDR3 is TGTGCCAGCAGCTTAGATAGGGCAGAGCGGAGGAGTTCCTTC.

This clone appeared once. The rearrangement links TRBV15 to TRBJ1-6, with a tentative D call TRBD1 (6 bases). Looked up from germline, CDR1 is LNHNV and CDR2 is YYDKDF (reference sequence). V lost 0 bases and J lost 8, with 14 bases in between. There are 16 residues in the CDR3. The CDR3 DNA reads TGTGCCACCAGCAGAGATCTAGGGGGTACAGATTCACCCCTCCACTTT. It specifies CATSRDLGGTDSPLHF. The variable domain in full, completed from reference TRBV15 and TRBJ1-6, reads DAMVIQNPRYQVTQFGKPVTLSCSQTLNHNVMYWYQQKSSQAPKLLFHYYDKDFNNEADTPDNFQSRRPNTSFCFLDIRSPGLGDTAMYLCATSRDLGGTDSPLHFGNGTRLTVT.

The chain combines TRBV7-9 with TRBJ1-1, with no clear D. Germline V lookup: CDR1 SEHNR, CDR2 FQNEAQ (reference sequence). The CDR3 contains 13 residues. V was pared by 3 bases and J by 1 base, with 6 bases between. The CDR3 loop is CASSFTRNTEAFF. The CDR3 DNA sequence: TGTGCCAGCAGCTTTACTAGGAACACTGAAGCTTTCTTT.

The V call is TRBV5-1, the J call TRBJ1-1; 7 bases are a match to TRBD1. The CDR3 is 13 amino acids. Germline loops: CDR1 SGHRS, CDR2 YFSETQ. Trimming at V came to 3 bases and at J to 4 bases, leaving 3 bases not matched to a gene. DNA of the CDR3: TGCGCCAGCAGCTCTACAGGGGTCACTGAAGCTTTCTTT. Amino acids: CASSSTGVTEAFF.